The present entry profiles one T cell receptor beta chain with its context. The antigen remains unidentified. The source of the sample is a study of T cell responses to AZD1222 COVID-19 vaccine. Background on the study: Combined were second doses at about 4 or about 12 weeks. The study, taken as a whole, reports: The study found Spike-specific TCR breadth and depth rose after two AZD1222 doses. Unmutated variant regions are reportedly the target of nearly half of TCRs that are spike-specific.

The method was immunoSEQ multiplex PCR; TCRdb's version includes in-frame clones alone and lacks a portion of them. The sample shows about 130,000 clones, 89% of them seen only once. The CDR3 has 11 amino acids. The germline V gene encodes CDR1 SNHLY and CDR2 FYNNEI. The V gene lost 8 bases and the J gene lost 7 bases, with 9 bases spanning the gap. The sequences come from peripheral blood, collected on day 0 of AZD1222 vaccination. The clonotype originates from an adult in good health. This chain uses TRBV2 with TRBJ2-1; perhaps TRBD2 as D (5 bases). The CDR3 nucleotides read TGTGCCAGCGAATCGGGGAATGAGCAGTTCTTC. This encodes CASESGNEQFF.